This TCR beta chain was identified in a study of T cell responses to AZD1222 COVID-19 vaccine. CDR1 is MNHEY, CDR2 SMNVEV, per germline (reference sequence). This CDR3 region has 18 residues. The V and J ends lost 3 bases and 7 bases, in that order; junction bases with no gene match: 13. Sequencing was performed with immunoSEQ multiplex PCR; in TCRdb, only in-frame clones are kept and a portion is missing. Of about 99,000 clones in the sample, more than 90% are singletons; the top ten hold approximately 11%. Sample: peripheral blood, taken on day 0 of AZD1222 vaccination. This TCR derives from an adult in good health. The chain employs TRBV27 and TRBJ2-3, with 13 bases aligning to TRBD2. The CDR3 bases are TGTGCCAGCAGTTTTTCCTCTGGACTAGCGGGAGCCCCCCATACGCAGTATTTT. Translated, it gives CASSFSSGLAGAPHTQYF.